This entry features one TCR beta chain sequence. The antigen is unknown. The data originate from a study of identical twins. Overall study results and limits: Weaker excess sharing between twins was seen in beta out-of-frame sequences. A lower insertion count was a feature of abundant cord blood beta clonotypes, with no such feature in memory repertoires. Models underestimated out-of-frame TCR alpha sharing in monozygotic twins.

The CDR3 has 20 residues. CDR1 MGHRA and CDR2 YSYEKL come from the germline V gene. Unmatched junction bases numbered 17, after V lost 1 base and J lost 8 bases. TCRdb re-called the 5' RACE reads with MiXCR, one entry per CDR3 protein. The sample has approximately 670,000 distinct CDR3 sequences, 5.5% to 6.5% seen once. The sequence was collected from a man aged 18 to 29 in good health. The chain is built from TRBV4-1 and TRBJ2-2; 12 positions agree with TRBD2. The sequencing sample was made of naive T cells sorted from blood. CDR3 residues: CASSQGKLAGGVGLLGELFF. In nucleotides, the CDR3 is TGCGCCAGCAGCCAAGGGAAACTAGCGGGAGGCGTGGGTTTACTAGGGGAGCTGTTTTTT.